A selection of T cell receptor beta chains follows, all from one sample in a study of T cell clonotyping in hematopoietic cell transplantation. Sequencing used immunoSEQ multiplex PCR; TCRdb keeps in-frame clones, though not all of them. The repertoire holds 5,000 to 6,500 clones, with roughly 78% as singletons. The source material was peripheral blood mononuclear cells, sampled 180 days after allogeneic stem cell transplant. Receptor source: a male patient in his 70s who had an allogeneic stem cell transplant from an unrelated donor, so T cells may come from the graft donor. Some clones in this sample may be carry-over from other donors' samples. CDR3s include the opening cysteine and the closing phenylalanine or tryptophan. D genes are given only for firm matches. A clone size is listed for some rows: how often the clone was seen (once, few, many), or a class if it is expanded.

CASILGGTVAEAFF	TGTGCCAGCATCCTGGGGGGGACAGTGGCCGAAGCTTTCTTT	NA	TRBD1	TRBV28	TRBJ1-1
CASTRGGQSYEQYF	TGTGCCAGCACCCGGGGGGGACAGTCCTACGAGCAGTACTTC	NA	NA	TRBV28	TRBJ2-7
CASSFRGTGNTIYF	TGTGCCAGCAGCTTCCGGGGGACTGGAAACACCATATATTTT	NA	NA	TRBV6-5	TRBJ1-3
CASSISVYSNQPQHF	TGTGCCAGTAGTATTAGCGTATATAGCAATCAGCCCCAGCATTTT	NA	NA	TRBV19	TRBJ1-5
CASSLAPRTTEAFF	TGTGCCAGCAGTTTGGCCCCGCGGACCACTGAAGCTTTCTTT	NA	NA	TRBV28	TRBJ1-1
CAWSVGAGGYTF	TGTGCCTGGAGTGTAGGGGCTGGGGGCTACACCTTC	NA	NA	TRBV30	TRBJ1-2
CRRNFPKDTEAFF	TGCAGACGAAACTTCCCGAAGGACACTGAAGCTTTCTTT	once	NA	TRBV29-1	TRBJ1-1
CSAGTGEHNEQFF	TGCAGCGCCGGGACAGGGGAACACAATGAGCAGTTCTTC	medium-sized	TRBD1	TRBV29-1	TRBJ2-1
CATKILSGGKNEKLFF	TGCGCCACCAAAATATTATCGGGGGGCAAGAATGAAAAACTGTTTTTT	NA	NA	TRBV4-1	TRBJ1-4
CSVERRHNEQFF	TGCAGCGTTGAAAGGCGCCACAATGAGCAGTTCTTC	NA	NA	TRBV29-1	TRBJ2-1
CASSQDQGKTQYF	TGTGCCAGCAGCCAAGATCAGGGGAAAACGCAGTATTTT	NA	NA	TRBV4-2	TRBJ2-3
CASSPVGFGDTQYF	TGTGCCAGCAGCCCCGTGGGGTTCGGGGATACGCAGTATTTT	few	NA	TRBV28	TRBJ2-3
CASSIQARGTYEQYF	TGTGCCAGTAGTATCCAGGCCAGGGGGACCTACGAGCAGTACTTC	NA	TRBD1	TRBV19	TRBJ2-7
CASSIDPKGYEQYF	TGTGCCAGTAGTATAGATCCCAAAGGCTACGAGCAGTACTTC	NA	NA	TRBV19	TRBJ2-7
CASSLQSGEGEKLFF	TGTGCCAGCAGCTTGCAGTCAGGGGAGGGTGAAAAACTGTTTTTT	NA	NA	TRBV5-6	TRBJ1-4
CASSYDSEQYF	TGTGCCAGCAGTTACGACAGCGAGCAGTACTTC	NA	NA	TRBV2	TRBJ2-7
CASSYQVGGSYNEQFF	TGTGCCAGCAGTTACCAGGTGGGAGGGTCCTACAATGAGCAGTTCTTC	NA	TRBD2	TRBV6-6	TRBJ2-1
CASSTTPSGSYEQYF	TGCGCCAGCAGCACCACCCCTAGCGGGAGTTACGAGCAGTACTTC	NA	TRBD2	TRBV4-1	TRBJ2-7
CASSLTVGSGEQYF	TGTGCCAGCAGCTTGACGGTGGGCTCGGGCGAGCAGTACTTC	NA	NA	TRBV5-4	TRBJ2-7
CAIAGTSVREQYF	TGTGCTATCGCAGGGACCTCTGTCCGCGAGCAGTACTTC	NA	NA	TRBV28	TRBJ2-7
CASSLSVGQPQHF	TGTGCCAGCAGCTTATCAGTAGGACAGCCCCAGCATTTT	NA	NA	TRBV7-9	TRBJ1-5
CASSPRQGPYGYTF	TGTGCCAGCAGTCCTCGACAGGGCCCCTATGGCTACACCTTC	NA	TRBD1	TRBV6-1	TRBJ1-2
CASSGQGAYGYTF	TGTGCCAGCAGCGGACAGGGGGCCTACGGCTACACCTTC	large	TRBD1	TRBV5-6	TRBJ1-2
CASTLTSGRLTDTQYF	TGTGCCAGCACCCTGACTAGCGGGAGGTTAACAGATACGCAGTATTTT	NA	TRBD2	TRBV7-8	TRBJ2-3
CASRVLGSAYEQYF	TGTGCCAGCAGAGTATTGGGGTCCGCATACGAGCAGTACTTC	NA	NA	TRBV6-1	TRBJ2-7
CAWSSRVSNQPQHF	TGTGCCTGGAGTTCCAGGGTTAGCAATCAGCCCCAGCATTTT	NA	NA	TRBV30	TRBJ1-5